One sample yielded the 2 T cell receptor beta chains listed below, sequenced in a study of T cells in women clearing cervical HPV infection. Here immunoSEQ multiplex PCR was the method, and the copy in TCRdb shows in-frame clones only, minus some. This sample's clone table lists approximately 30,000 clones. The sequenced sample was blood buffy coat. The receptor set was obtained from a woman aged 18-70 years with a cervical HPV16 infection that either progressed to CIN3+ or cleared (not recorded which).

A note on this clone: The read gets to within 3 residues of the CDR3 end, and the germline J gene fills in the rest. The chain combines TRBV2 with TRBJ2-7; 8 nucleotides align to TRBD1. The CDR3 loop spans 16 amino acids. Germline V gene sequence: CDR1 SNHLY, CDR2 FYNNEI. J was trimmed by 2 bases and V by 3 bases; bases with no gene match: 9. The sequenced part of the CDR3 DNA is TGTGCCAGCAGTGAGGGCCCAGGGGGCTTCCCCTACGAG. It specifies CASSEGPGGFPYE. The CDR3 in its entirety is CASSEGPGGFPYEQYF.

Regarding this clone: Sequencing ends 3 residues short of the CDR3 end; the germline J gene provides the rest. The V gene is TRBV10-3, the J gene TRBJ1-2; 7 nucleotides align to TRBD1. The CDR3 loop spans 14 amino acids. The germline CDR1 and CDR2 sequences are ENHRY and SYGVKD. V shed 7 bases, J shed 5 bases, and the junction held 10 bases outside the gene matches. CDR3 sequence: CAITRQGSSYGYTF. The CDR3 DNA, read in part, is TGTGCCATCACTAGACAGGGAAGTTCGTATGGC.